The 19 T cell receptor beta chains below come from one sample, sequenced in a study of T cell clonality in common variable immunodeficiency. Produced via immunoSEQ multiplex PCR; TCRdb's table is partial and in-frame only. This sample carries some 42,000 clones, none of them present only once. The sequenced sample was peripheral blood mononuclear cells. The receptor set was obtained from a person between 18 and 75 years old in good health.

This clone was counted ten times or more. The read comes to an end 3 residues before the CDR3 does, leaving the germline J gene to fill in the end. J is TRBJ2-7 and V is TRBV2; possibly TRBD1 for D (6 bases). This CDR3 has 14 amino acids. From germline, CDR1 is SNHLY and CDR2 FYNNEI. V lost 4 bases to trimming and J lost 2 bases, with 12 bases between them. Incomplete CDR3 DNA: TGTGCCAGCAGTGGGGACATAGTCCCCTACGAG. This sequence encodes CASSGDIVPYE. The whole CDR3 protein is CASSGDIVPYEQYF.

This clone was counted ten times or more. The observed sequence ends 3 residues before the CDR3 terminus, with the missing tail filled in from the germline J gene. V and J are TRBV28 and TRBJ2-7; D call uncertain. Germline loops: CDR1 MDHEN, CDR2 SYDVKM. The V and J ends lost 7 bases and 3 bases respectively, with 13 bases between them. The CDR3 is 13 amino acids. The covered CDR3 bases are TGTGCCAGCAATGGCGGCAGCCACTACGAG. This codes for CASNGGSHYE. In full, the CDR3 is CASNGGSHYEQYF.

Note on this clone: Coverage ceases 3 residues before the CDR3 finishes, and the germline J gene fills in the end. V gene TRBV10-2 combines with J gene TRBJ1-3; 10 bases match TRBD1. The V gene's germline CDR1 is WSHSY and CDR2 SAAADI. The ends lost 5 bases at V and 4 bases at J; junction bases unmatched: 11. The CDR3 is 17 amino acids. Incomplete CDR3 DNA: TGCGCCAGCAGTCAAATCGGGACAGGGGTTGCAGGAAACACC. This sequence encodes CASSQIGTGVAGNT. The entire CDR3 reads CASSQIGTGVAGNTIYF.

There are many counts of this clone. The DNA ends 3 residues before the CDR3 does, and the rest of the CDR3 is filled in from the germline J gene. This chain uses TRBV19 with TRBJ1-1, with D tentatively TRBD1 (5 bases). The V end lost 3 bases, the J end lost 2 bases, and 7 bases lay between the germline ends. Germline V gene data show CDR1 as LNHDA and CDR2 as SQIVND (reference sequence). The CDR3 loop spans 13 amino acids. The CDR3 sequence is CASSITGNTEAFF. CDR3 DNA, as far as it was read: TGTGCCAGTAGTATTACAGGTAACACTGAA. Full variable domain (outside the CDR3, taken from reference TRBV19 and TRBJ1-1): DGGITQSPKYLFRKEGQNVTLSCEQNLNHDAMYWYRQDPGQGLRLIYYSQIVNDFQKGDIAEGYSVSREKKESFPLTVTSAQKNPTAFYLCASSITGNTEAFFGQGTRLTVV.

This clone was observed at least ten times. The read finishes 3 residues shy of the CDR3 end, and the germline J gene is used to complete it. The chain has TRBV18 and TRBJ1-2, with no clear D. The germline V gene encodes CDR1 KGHSH and CDR2 LQKENI. This CDR3 comprises 14 residues. V was cut by 3 bases and J by 0 bases, with 8 bases left in between. The chain's CDR3 is CASSPNPANYGYTF. The covered CDR3 bases are TGTGCCAGCTCACCGAATCCAGCTAACTATGGC.

This clone was counted ten times or more. The CDR3 end falls 3 residues outside the read, so it is completed with the germline J gene. The genes are TRBV19 and TRBJ2-7; possible D gene TRBD1, 5 bases. CDR1 and CDR2 (germline): LNHDA, SQIVND (reference sequence). Trimming removed 6 bases at V and 0 bases at J, with 12 bases between. This CDR3 is built from 14 residues. Incomplete CDR3 DNA: TGTGCCAGTAGCGACTCCAGGGACTCCTACGAG. This encodes CASSDSRDSYE. The full CDR3 protein is CASSDSRDSYEQYF.

This clone came up many times. The CDR3 end is not reached by the read, which stops 3 residues before it; the germline J gene fills it in. The V gene is TRBV5-1, the J gene TRBJ2-1; possibly TRBD1 for D (6 bases). The CDR3 extends over 15 amino acids. Germline CDR1 and CDR2: SGHRS and YFSETQ. Between the trimmed V and J ends, which lost 0 bases and 6 bases, there was a span of 13 bases. The CDR3 bases that were read are TGCGCCAGCAGCTTGGGGCTCGGGACAACCAATGAG. It translates to CASSLGLGTTNE. The entire CDR3 is CASSLGLGTTNEQFF.

Ten or more counts support this clone. The read ends 3 residues before the CDR3 terminus; that terminus is restored from the germline J gene. This chain links TRBV20-1 with TRBJ1-6; TRBD1 aligns across 8 bases. The germline V gene encodes CDR1 DFQATT and CDR2 SNEGSKA (reference sequence). CDR3 length equals 16 residues. J gave up 3 bases and V 1 base, and 5 bases lay outside the gene matches. The CDR3 loop is CSARAHRGGYNSPLHF. Incomplete CDR3 DNA: TGCAGTGCTAGAGCCCACAGGGGGGGCTATAATTCACCC.

This clone was observed many times. The read comes to an end 3 residues before the CDR3 does, leaving the germline J gene to fill in the end. J is TRBJ2-2 and V is TRBV2, with 10 bases fitting TRBD1. Germline V gene data show CDR1 as SNHLY and CDR2 as FYNNEI. The trim removed 4 bases at V and 6 bases at J, leaving 5 bases unmatched. This CDR3 comprises 15 residues. The CDR3 loop reads CASSGDRGYSGELFF. The DNA read from the CDR3 is TGTGCCAGCAGTGGGGACAGGGGATATTCCGGGGAG.

This clone occurred a few times. Read coverage stops 3 residues before the CDR3 terminus; the germline J gene supplies the remainder. This chain uses TRBV5-1 with TRBJ2-7; D possibly corresponds to TRBD1 (5 bases). The CDR3 runs to 13 residues. Looked up from germline, CDR1 is SGHRS and CDR2 is YFSETQ. Trimming took 0 bases from V and 6 from J, leaving 10 bases between them. This CDR3 is CASSLARGREQYF. Incomplete CDR3 DNA: TGCGCCAGCAGCTTGGCTAGGGGTCGCGAG.

This clone was observed at least ten times. CDR3 region: CASSKLQSSYNEQFF. The DNA read from the CDR3 is TGTGCCAGCAGCAAGCTACAGAGCTCCTACAATGAG. The rearrangement links TRBV11-3 to TRBJ2-1; D remains unclear. The DNA ends 3 residues before the CDR3 does, and the rest of the CDR3 is filled in from the germline J gene. Germline V gene sequence: CDR1 SGHNT, CDR2 YENEEA. The CDR3 length is 15 residues. With 5 bases removed from V and 0 bases from J, the gap between germline ends came to 11 bases.

The table lists this clone with many counts. The sequenced fragment ends 3 residues before the CDR3 boundary, so the rest is inferred from the germline J gene. J is TRBJ2-2 and V is TRBV2; D not certain. CDR1 and CDR2 from the germline V gene are SNHLY and FYNNEI. There are 14 residues in the CDR3. The sequenced part of the CDR3 DNA is TGTGCCAGCATAGCCGAAAGGAATAATTCACCG. This translates into CASIAERNNSP. The full CDR3 sequence reads CASIAERNNSPLFF.

This clone was observed at least ten times. A much larger clone differs by one base, so this may be a read error. Sequencing ends 3 residues short of the CDR3 end; the germline J gene provides the rest. The chain couples TRBV5-1 to TRBJ2-2; the match to TRBD1 covers 8 bases. The CDR3 covers 16 residues. Germline CDR1 SGHRS, CDR2 YFSETQ. The CDR3 region is CASSTGQGLRANVLFF. The sequenced CDR3 bases are TGCGCCAGCAGCACCGGACAGGGTCTGAGGGCCAACGTG.

This clone was counted ten times or more. The read terminates 3 residues before the CDR3 end, so the remaining end is supplied by the germline J gene. The chain couples TRBV7-2 to TRBJ1-3, with unresolved D. Trimming removed 1 base at V and 0 bases at J, with 7 bases between. Per germline, CDR1 SGHTA and CDR2 FQGNSA. This CDR3 is built from 15 residues. The part of the CDR3 DNA that was read is TGTGCCAGCAGCTTAGTAGTAGCCTCTGGAAACACC. Its protein is CASSLVVASGNT. The whole CDR3 sequence reads CASSLVVASGNTIYF.

This clone occurred many times. The missing CDR3 end, 3 residues past where the read stops, is filled in from the germline J gene. The gene calls are TRBV20-1 and TRBJ2-3; TRBD2 matches at 11 bases. In germline, CDR1 is DFQATT, CDR2 SNEGSKA (reference sequence). With V trimmed by 3 bases and J by 5 bases, 7 bases remained unmatched. This CDR3 spans 15 amino acids. CDR3 in amino acids: CSARATSGRRDTQYF. CDR3 DNA (partial): TGCAGTGCTAGGGCCACTAGCGGGAGAAGAGATACG.

For this clone: The CDR3 end falls 3 residues outside the read, so it is completed with the germline J gene. The chain couples TRBV2 to TRBJ1-1; TRBD1 is a possible D gene (6 bases). Germline CDR1 SNHLY, CDR2 FYNNEI. CDR3 size: 16 residues. Trimming stripped 0 bases from V and 5 bases from J, with 16 bases between. The sequenced CDR3 bases are TGTGCCAGCAGTGAAGCGCTTCCAGGGGAGGTTACTGAA. This codes for CASSEALPGEVTE. The CDR3 reads in full as CASSEALPGEVTEAFF. Full variable domain (missing parts from reference TRBV2 and TRBJ1-1): EPEVTQTPSHQVTQMGQEVILRCVPISNHLYFYWYRQILGQKVEFLVSFYNNEISEKSEIFDDQFSVERPDGSNFTLKIRSTKLEDSAMYFCASSEALPGEVTEAFFGQGTRLTVV.

This clone was picked up many times. The CDR3 goes on 3 residues after the read ends, and that part is filled in from the germline J gene. The V and J genes are TRBV7-9 and TRBJ2-2; tentative D call: TRBD1 (7 bases). V lost 5 bases and J lost 4, with 14 bases in between. CDR3 length: 15 residues. CDR1 and CDR2 from the germline V gene are SEHNR and FQNEAQ (reference sequence). CDR3: CASSLRQGGTGELFF. Partial CDR3 DNA: TGTGCCAGCAGCCTCCGACAGGGAGGCACCGGGGAG.

This clone was detected ten times or more. Read coverage stops 3 residues before the CDR3 terminus; the germline J gene supplies the remainder. The gene calls are TRBV30 and TRBJ2-1, with TRBD2 matching 8 bases. Germline CDR1 is GTSNPN and CDR2 is SVGIG (reference sequence). Unmatched junction bases numbered 3, after V lost 1 base and J lost 4 bases. This CDR3 has 14 amino acids. This CDR3 reads CAWSATSEYNEQFF. The sequenced CDR3 bases are TGTGCCTGGAGTGCGACTAGCGAGTACAATGAG.

In its sample, this clone was seen a few times. The missing CDR3 end, 3 residues past where the read stops, is filled in from the germline J gene. The rearrangement uses TRBV2 and TRBJ1-5; D gene unclear. Germline V gene data show CDR1 as SNHLY and CDR2 as FYNNEI. Trimming removed 7 bases at V and 2 bases at J, with 6 bases between. The CDR3 is 12 residues long. The covered CDR3 bases are TGTGCCAGCACGGTTGGCAATCAGCCC. This encodes CASTVGNQP. The full CDR3 sequence reads CASTVGNQPQHF.